Shown below are 8 T cell receptor beta chains from a single sample sequenced in a study of Graves' ophthalmopathy and Graves' hyperthyroidism. Amplification from RNA transcripts yielded the TCR beta CDR3 regions. In the first round, RT-PCR was carried out with HTBI primers, and a multiplex PCR formed the second round. TCRdb used MiXCR to reprocess the multiplex PCR reads, holding one entry per CDR3 protein. The repertoire includes some 1.1 million distinct CDR3 sequences, around a third of them detected once, and around 10% sits in the top ten. Sequencing used peripheral blood or thyroid tissue (not recorded which). The receptors were sampled from an adult man with Graves' hyperthyroidism.

V is TRBV7-2 and J is TRBJ2-7; 7 positions match TRBD1. After removal of 8 bases from V and 3 bases from J, the junction contained 10 bases not matched to a gene. Germline V gene lookup returns CDR1 SGHTA and CDR2 FQGNSA. The CDR3 has 14 amino acids. The CDR3 DNA sequence: TGTGCCAGCGGACCCGACAGGGAGTACTACGAGCAGTACTTC. Protein product: CASGPDREYYEQYF.

Ten or more counts support this clonotype. This chain uses TRBV7-8 with TRBJ1-2; 7 nucleotides agree with TRBD1. CDR1 is SGHVS, CDR2 FQNEAQ, per germline. V was clipped by 5 bases and J by 6 bases; unmatched bases: 6. The CDR3 runs 13 residues. CDR3 bases: TGTGCCAGCAGCCAACCGGGACAGAATGGCTACACCTTC. Encoded protein: CASSQPGQNGYTF. Supplemented by reference TRBV7-8 and TRBJ1-2, the full variable domain reads GAGVSQSPRYKVAKRGQDVALRCDPISGHVSLFWYQQALGQGPEFLTYFQNEAQLDKSGLPSDRFFAERPEGSVSTLKIQRTQQEDSAVYLCASSQPGQNGYTFGSGTRLTVV.

Turning to this clonotype: A read error is possible here, since a much larger clone lies one base away. The J gene is TRBJ2-7, the V gene TRBV12-3 or TRBV12-4; D is undetermined. This CDR3 comprises 11 residues. CDR3 sequence reads: CASSFANEQCF. As DNA, the CDR3 is TGTGCCAGCAGCTTTGCGAACGAGCAATGCTTC.

This clonotype was detected many times. The chain has TRBV7-9 and TRBJ2-5; 8 bases agree with TRBD2. V shed 5 bases, J shed 3 bases, and the junction held 5 bases outside the gene matches. This CDR3 region has 14 residues. Germline V gene data show CDR1 as SEHNR and CDR2 as FQNEAQ (reference sequence). CDR3 nucleotide sequence: TGTGCCAGCAGCCCCGGGACTAGGGAAGAGACCCAGTACTTC. This encodes CASSPGTREETQYF.

This clonotype was seen ten or more times. The chain joins TRBV6-1 to TRBJ1-1; no firm D call. The CDR3 covers 14 residues. Germline CDR1 reads MNHNS; CDR2 reads SASEGT. Trimming left V 1 base short and J 4 bases short, with 10 bases between. The CDR3 region is CASSEDGYGTEAFF. Here the CDR3 DNA reads TGTGCCAGCAGTGAAGATGGGTATGGCACTGAAGCTTTCTTT.

The chain has TRBV5-1 and TRBJ1-1, with D hard to call. Germline-derived CDR1 and CDR2 are SGHRS and YFSETQ. The CDR3 sequence is 14 residues long. Trimming took 0 bases from V and 5 from J, leaving 11 bases between them. CDR3 DNA: TGCGCCAGCAGCTTGGGGGTGGCTGAAACTGAAGCTTTCTTT. Protein sequence: CASSLGVAETEAFF.

This clonotype was picked up many times. V usage is TRBV19 and J usage is TRBJ1-5, with a possible D match to TRBD1 (6 bases). Germline V gene data show CDR1 as LNHDA and CDR2 as SQIVND (reference sequence). The CDR3 has 15 amino acids. Trimming stripped 10 bases from V and 0 bases from J, with 16 bases between. The chain's CDR3 is CATGRRGDSNQPQHF. CDR3 DNA: TGTGCCACCGGCCGCAGGGGCGATAGCAATCAGCCCCAGCATTTT.

The DNA for the CDR3 is TGTGCCTGGTGGACTAGCGGGCCCTACGAGCAGTACTTC. It specifies CAWWTSGPYEQYF. This rearrangement joins TRBV30 to TRBJ2-7; 11 nucleotides line up with TRBD2. The CDR3 is made up of 13 amino acids. V was clipped by 5 bases and J by 2 bases; unmatched bases: 2. Germline CDR1 is GTSNPN and CDR2 is SVGIG (reference sequence).